This TCR beta chain appears in the sequencing data of a study of T cells after yellow fever vaccination. This clonotype showed up just a few times. In making TCR cDNA, 5'RACE template switching added a universal primer site and UMIs to it. TCRdb fed the 5' RACE reads into MiXCR, producing one record per CDR3 protein. The profile shows 250,000 to 400,000 distinct CDR3 sequences, approximately 4% of them singletons. Source: PBMCs, taken 5 days after the yellow fever booster vaccination. This clonotype was obtained from a young man who received the YFV17D yellow fever vaccine.

CDR3 sequence reads: CASSFLWREGYTF. DNA for the CDR3: TGTGCCAGCAGTTTCTTGTGGAGGGAGGGCTACACCTTC. J is TRBJ1-2 and V is TRBV12-3 or TRBV12-4; D gene ambiguous. The CDR3 totals 13 residues. Trimming pared 3 bases from V and 8 bases from J, leaving 13 bases between.